The TCR beta chain described here comes from a study of PD-L1 blockade in urothelial cancer. Whole-study findings and limits: Improved survival was predicted by pretreatment blood TCR clonality below the median.

Germline V gene data show CDR1 as GTSNPN and CDR2 as SVGIG (reference sequence). J lost 3 bases, V lost 3 bases, and 8 bases had no gene match. This CDR3 has 15 amino acids. The repertoire was sequenced with immunoSEQ multiplex PCR; TCRdb's copy has only in-frame clones and lacks some. The sample lists tens of thousands of clones; 75% to 90% were seen once. The time point was: pretreatment peripheral blood. Of note for this clone: The antigen is undetermined.

The chain combines TRBV30 with TRBJ2-7; TRBD1 matches 10 bases. Sequenced here: PBMCs, sampled around atezolizumab (anti-PD-L1) treatment. The origin of this receptor is a man in his 60s with urothelial cancer. The CDR3 nucleotides read TGTGCCTGGAGACACCGGGACAGGGGAAACTACGAGCAGTACTTC. Translated, it gives CAWRHRDRGNYEQYF.